The 17 T cell receptor beta chains below all came from one sample that was sequenced in a study of blood T cell repertoires in COVID-19. The protocol was immunoSEQ multiplex PCR, while the TCRdb copy is restricted to in-frame clones and leaves out a portion. The table lists about 240,000 clones, approximately 90% of them singletons. Sequences were obtained from peripheral blood. These receptors all come from a man aged 60-69 years who had recovered from COVID-19.

As for this clone: Other DNA sequences in the sample encode the same CDR3. The rearrangement links TRBV9 to TRBJ2-3, with 8 bases matching TRBD1. The J segment lost 3 bases and the V segment lost 0 bases, leaving 3 bases of the junction unmatched. Germline V gene data show CDR1 as SGDLS and CDR2 as YYNGEE. This CDR3 is 15 amino acids long. CDR3 nucleotide sequence: TGTGCCAGCAGCGTAGTAGGACAGGGAACAGATACGCAGTATTTT. Its translation is CASSVVGQGTDTQYF.

The J gene is TRBJ1-1, the V gene TRBV2; maybe TRBD1 (6 bases). Germline-derived CDR1 and CDR2 are SNHLY and FYNNEI. The CDR3 is 12 residues long. The V gene lost 7 bases and the J gene lost 8 bases, with 14 bases spanning the gap. In nucleotides, the CDR3 is TGTGCCAGCACTAGAGGGACAACGGAAGCTTTCTTT. It specifies CASTRGTTEAFF. The full variable domain, completed using reference TRBV2 and TRBJ1-1, is EPEVTQTPSHQVTQMGQEVILRCVPISNHLYFYWYRQILGQKVEFLVSFYNNEISEKSEIFDDQFSVERPDGSNFTLKIRSTKLEDSAMYFCASTRGTTEAFFGQGTRLTVV.

This clone was detected a few times. The chain carries TRBV5-1 and TRBJ2-7, with D perhaps matching TRBD1 (6 bases). This CDR3 has 13 amino acids. V was shortened by 4 bases and J by 11 bases, with 19 bases between the two germline ends. Germline lookup yields CDR1 SGHRS and CDR2 YFSETQ. In DNA, the CDR3 is TGCGCCAGCAGCCCGGGCCAGGGGTCGAAGGAGTACTTC. Protein: CASSPGQGSKEYF. The complete variable domain, with remaining parts taken from reference TRBV5-1 and TRBJ2-7, reads KAGVTQTPRYLIKTRGQQVTLSCSPISGHRSVSWYQQTPGQGLQFLFEYFSETQRNKGNFPGRFSGRQFSNSRSEMNVSTLELGDSALYLCASSPGQGSKEYFGPGTRLTVT.

This rearrangement joins TRBV18 to TRBJ1-1; D call uncertain. Germline V gene lookup returns CDR1 KGHSH and CDR2 LQKENI. This CDR3 is 12 amino acids long. The ends were cut back, 3 bases at V and 5 bases at J, with 7 bases in the middle. CDR3 bases: TGTGCCAGCTCACCTAGCTCAACTGAAGCTTTCTTT. It translates to CASSPSSTEAFF.

The chain uses TRBV15 and TRBJ1-2, with a possible D match to TRBD1 (5 bases). The V and J ends lost 4 bases and 3 bases respectively, with 9 bases between them. The CDR3 is 13 amino acids. Per the germline V gene, CDR1 is LNHNV and CDR2 is YYDKDF (reference sequence). CDR3 nucleotides: TGTGCCACCAGCATAAGACAGTACTATGGCTACACCTTC. Protein: CATSIRQYYGYTF.

V and J are TRBV23-1 and TRBJ1-1, with D perhaps matching TRBD1 (6 bases). TRBV23-1 is designated an ORF whose function remains uncertain. The CDR3 is 14 residues long. V dropped 7 bases and J dropped 0 bases, with 12 bases sitting between them. The CDR3 is CASIKGGMNTEAFF. The CDR3 DNA sequence: TGCGCCAGCATCAAGGGGGGGATGAACACTGAAGCTTTCTTT.

The gene calls are TRBV7-9 and TRBJ2-7; tentative D call: TRBD1 (5 bases). The CDR3 runs to 12 residues. V was clipped by 0 bases and J by 5 bases, with 5 bases between them. The germline V gene encodes CDR1 SEHNR and CDR2 FQNEAQ (reference sequence). DNA for the CDR3: TGTGCCAGCAGCTTAGCAGGGGACGAGCAGTACGTC. This gives the protein CASSLAGDEQYV.

The V gene is TRBV3-1 (or the pseudogene TRBV3-2), the J gene TRBJ2-2; 13 bases align to TRBD2. The V gene end was trimmed by 2 bases and the J gene end by 4 bases; junction bases not matched to a gene: 1. CDR3 length equals 16 residues. Germline V gene data show CDR1 as LGHDT and CDR2 as YNNKEL (reference sequence). The CDR3 is CASSQRTSGGTGELFF. CDR3 coding DNA: TGTGCCAGCAGCCAAAGGACTAGCGGGGGCACCGGGGAGCTGTTTTTT.

V is TRBV18 and J is TRBJ2-5; D unclear. The CDR3 runs 14 residues. Germline V gene sequence: CDR1 KGHSH, CDR2 LQKENI. V was cut by 1 base and J by 5 bases, with 11 bases left in between. The CDR3 region has the DNA TGTGCCAGCTCACCACGTACGGGTAGGGAGACCCAGTACTTC. It yields the protein CASSPRTGRETQYF. Based on the CDR3 plus reference TRBV18 and TRBJ2-5, the full variable domain is NAGVMQNPRHLVRRRGQEARLRCSPMKGHSHVYWYRQLPEEGLKFMVYLQKENIIDESGMPKERFSAEFPKEGPSILRIQQVVRGDSAAYFCASSPRTGRETQYFGPGTRLLVL.

The chain recombines TRBV7-9 with TRBJ2-6, with 11 bases matching TRBD1. The CDR3 is made up of 17 amino acids. Per the germline V gene, CDR1 is SEHNR and CDR2 is FQNEAQ (reference sequence). V lost 5 bases, J lost 2 bases, and 5 bases stayed unmatched. The CDR3 DNA sequence: TGTGCCAGCAGCCAGGGACAGGGGGGCCCTGGGGCCAACGTCCTGACTTTC. Translation gives CASSQGQGGPGANVLTF.

The table lists this clone with a count of one. The chain employs TRBV6-5 and TRBJ2-7, with TRBD1 matching 8 bases. J gave up 6 bases and V 6 bases, and 10 bases lay outside the gene matches. Germline assignment: CDR1 MNHEY and CDR2 SVGAGI. CDR3 length equals 14 residues. CDR3 DNA sequence: TGTGCCAGCAGGGCGGACAGGGTGGGGGGCGAGCAGTACTTC. This translates into CASRADRVGGEQYF.

This clone was seen only once. This sequence joins TRBV2 and TRBJ2-5; TRBD2 aligns across 8 bases. The CDR3 covers 15 residues. Germline V CDR1 and CDR2: SNHLY, FYNNEI. After removal of 6 bases from V and 5 bases from J, the junction contained 11 bases not matched to a gene. The CDR3 sequence: CASRNSGGLGETQYF. In DNA, the CDR3 is TGTGCCAGCAGGAACAGCGGGGGCCTAGGGGAGACCCAGTACTTC.

The genes are TRBV7-9 and TRBJ2-2; tentative D call: TRBD2 (6 bases). Germline values: CDR1 SEHNR, CDR2 FQNEAQ (reference sequence). The CDR3 runs to 15 residues. The V and J ends lost 4 bases and 3 bases respectively, with 12 bases between them. This CDR3 is CASSYTSRDTGELFF. In DNA, the CDR3 is TGTGCCAGCAGCTACACTAGCCGCGACACCGGGGAGCTGTTTTTT.

This clone was counted a few times. The V gene is TRBV2, the J gene TRBJ2-1; no definite D call. Germline CDR1 is SNHLY and CDR2 is FYNNEI. The CDR3 spans 15 residues. V shed 5 bases and J shed 0 bases, with 11 bases lying between them. CDR3 DNA: TGTGCCAGCAGTCTCAGCGAGAGCTCCTACAATGAGCAGTTCTTC. It codes for CASSLSESSYNEQFF.

The J gene is TRBJ2-3, the V gene TRBV6-4, with 9 bases identical to TRBD2. The CDR3 is 16 amino acids. V gave up 3 bases and J gave up 9 bases; unmatched junction bases: 13. The V gene's germline CDR1 is MRHNA and CDR2 SNTAGT. CDR3 sequence (DNA): TGTGCCAGCAGTGAAAGGCTAGCGGGGCGGCCGTCCACGCAGTATTTT. Translated, it gives CASSERLAGRPSTQYF.

The chain is built from TRBV7-7 and TRBJ1-3; 9 bases line up with TRBD1. Germline CDR1 and CDR2: SSHAT and FNYEAQ (reference sequence). Trimming took 1 base from V and 4 from J; bases not matched to a gene: 2. The CDR3 spans 15 residues. The CDR3 loop is CASSLGDRAGNTIYF. Here the CDR3 DNA reads TGTGCCAGCAGCTTAGGGGACAGGGCAGGAAACACCATATATTTT.

The V call is TRBV19, the J call TRBJ2-1; 10 bases fit TRBD2. The CDR3 length is 14 residues. Germline lookup yields CDR1 LNHDA and CDR2 SQIVND (reference sequence). Trimming took 4 bases from V and 10 from J; bases not matched to a gene: 7. The CDR3 DNA is TGTGCCAGTAGTACGCTAGCGGGAGTTGACGAGCAGTTCTTC. Protein sequence: CASSTLAGVDEQFF.